This section outlines one T cell receptor (beta chain) sequence together with its context. What it binds is unknown. CDR1 and CDR2 (germline): LGHNT, FRNRAP. V lost 0 bases, J lost 10 bases, and 16 bases lay in between. The length of the CDR3 is 15 residues. This sample is drawn from a study of T-cell reconstitution after alpha-beta-depleted transplantation in children. Preparation of the TCRbeta library used unique molecular identifiers. TCRdb redid the calling of the PCR reads with MiXCR, one entry per CDR3 protein. The sample records roughly 790,000 distinct CDR3 sequences, around 17% being singletons. General study results and limits: Several hundred expanded graft clones reportedly supplied alpha-beta T cells about two months after transplant. Newly generated T cells supplied most T-cell counts and diversity one year post-transplant. Surviving recipient T cells and thymic progenitors accounted for the high day-60 TCRbeta diversity observed in some patients.

The source is a male patient younger than 18 who had a stem cell transplant for acute lymphoblastic leukemia, so the T cells may come from the graft donor. The source material was PBMCs, mostly from graft donor cells, sampled 360 days after TCRalphabeta/CD19-depleted stem cell transplant. This chain joins TRBV12-5 and TRBJ2-1; a weak D match, TRBD2 (5 bases). In DNA form, the CDR3 reads TGTGCTAGTGGTTTGGTTCGAATTGTGGGAGCCGAGCAGTTCTTC. This sequence encodes CASGLVRIVGAEQFF.